This is a list of T cell receptor beta chains from one sample in a study of control samples from healthy donors and cancer patients. Method: immunoSEQ multiplex PCR; TCRdb's copy keeps in-frame clones and lacks some. The table shows over 100,000 clones, with approximately 90% occurring only once. Sequencing input: blood. Receptors were obtained from a man aged 50 or older in good health. Each CDR3 is given with its conserved first and last residue. The D gene is left open where the match is weak. Rows may omit the clone size; those that give it use once, few, many or a size class.

clone size	D gene	V gene	J gene	CDR3 protein	CDR3 DNA
.	TRBD1	TRBV28	TRBJ2-2	CASSPGTANTGELFF	TGTGCCAGCAGTCCCGGGACAGCGAACACCGGGGAGCTGTTTTTT
.	.	TRBV5-6	TRBJ2-3	CASSSPLTLAASTDTQYF	TGTGCCAGCAGCTCCCCACTCACGTTGGCAGCTAGCACAGATACGCAGTATTTT
.	.	TRBV5-8	TRBJ1-2	CASSLLLGLGYTF	TGTGCCAGCAGCTTGTTGCTGGGGCTTGGCTACACCTTC
.	.	TRBV7-2	TRBJ2-7	CASRRAPGYEQYF	TGTGCCAGCAGGAGGGCCCCAGGCTACGAGCAGTACTTC
.	.	TRBV15	TRBJ2-7	CATSRVGGSHEQYF	TGTGCCACCAGCAGAGTAGGCGGCTCCCACGAGCAGTACTTC
.	.	TRBV6-1	TRBJ1-5	CASSERQGTNQPQHF	TGTGCCAGCAGTGAAAGGCAGGGGACTAATCAGCCCCAGCATTTT
.	.	TRBV6-5	TRBJ1-2	CASGDIMAYGYTF	TGTGCCAGCGGGGACATAATGGCGTATGGCTACACCTTC
.	.	TRBV18	TRBJ1-1	CASSPPVRGRDAEAFF	TGTGCCAGCTCACCACCGGTGAGGGGACGGGATGCTGAAGCTTTCTTT
.	.	TRBV7-9	TRBJ2-5	CASSLVGEETQYF	TGTGCCAGCAGCTTAGTTGGAGAAGAGACCCAGTACTTC
once	.	TRBV7-3	TRBJ1-1	CASSSRGGLTEAFF	TGTGCCAGCAGCTCCCGGGGAGGGCTCACTGAAGCTTTCTTT
.	.	TRBV5-8	TRBJ1-2	CASSQRGATGYGYTF	TGTGCCAGCAGCCAACGAGGCGCTACGGGCTATGGCTACACCTTC
.	.	TRBV2	TRBJ2-1	CASTRSTERNEQFF	TGTGCCAGCACCCGGTCCACCGAAAGAAATGAGCAGTTCTTC
.	.	TRBV10-3	TRBJ2-5	CAISGGQETQYF	TGTGCCATCAGCGGGGGCCAAGAGACCCAGTACTTC
.	.	TRBV5-5	TRBJ2-7	CASHRNPNYEQYF	TGTGCCAGCCACAGGAACCCAAACTACGAGCAGTACTTC
.	.	TRBV6-6	TRBJ2-2	CASSYIAGELFF	TGTGCCAGCAGTTACATCGCCGGGGAGCTGTTTTTT